The clone carrying this TCR beta chain was counted a few times. Its specificity is unknown. The data were obtained in a study of human T cells and chemical hapten exposure. Across the whole study: Patients had diphenylcyclopropenone applied to the scalp weekly throughout the approximately 24-week study. Study observations and caveats: PT1 expanded TCR counts correlated positively with patch test score.

Specified time point: pre-sensitization, week 0. Noted treatment: therapeutic diphenylcyclopropenone sensitization with weekly scalp DPC. Total RNA was extracted from unfractionated whole blood. Germline CDR1 is MNHNY and CDR2 is SVGAGI (reference sequence). Trimming removed 7 bases from V and 8 bases from J; junction bases left unmatched: 8. The CDR3 spans 13 residues. TCRdb processed the RACE reads anew with MiXCR; each CDR3 protein has one entry. Seen here are 56,000 or so distinct CDR3 sequences, roughly a tenth observed once, and the top ten hold 9.5% to 10%. The clonotype originates from a woman aged 25 to 39 with alopecia areata. Some clones in this sample may be carry-over from other donors' samples. This rearrangement joins TRBV6-6 to TRBJ2-1; 7 nucleotides agree with TRBD1. The material sequenced was whole blood, taken in connection with sensitization to the hapten diphenylcyclopropenone (DPC). The CDR3 loop reads CASKTGAPDEQFF. In nucleotides, the CDR3 is TGTGCCAGCAAAACAGGGGCCCCCGATGAGCAGTTCTTC.